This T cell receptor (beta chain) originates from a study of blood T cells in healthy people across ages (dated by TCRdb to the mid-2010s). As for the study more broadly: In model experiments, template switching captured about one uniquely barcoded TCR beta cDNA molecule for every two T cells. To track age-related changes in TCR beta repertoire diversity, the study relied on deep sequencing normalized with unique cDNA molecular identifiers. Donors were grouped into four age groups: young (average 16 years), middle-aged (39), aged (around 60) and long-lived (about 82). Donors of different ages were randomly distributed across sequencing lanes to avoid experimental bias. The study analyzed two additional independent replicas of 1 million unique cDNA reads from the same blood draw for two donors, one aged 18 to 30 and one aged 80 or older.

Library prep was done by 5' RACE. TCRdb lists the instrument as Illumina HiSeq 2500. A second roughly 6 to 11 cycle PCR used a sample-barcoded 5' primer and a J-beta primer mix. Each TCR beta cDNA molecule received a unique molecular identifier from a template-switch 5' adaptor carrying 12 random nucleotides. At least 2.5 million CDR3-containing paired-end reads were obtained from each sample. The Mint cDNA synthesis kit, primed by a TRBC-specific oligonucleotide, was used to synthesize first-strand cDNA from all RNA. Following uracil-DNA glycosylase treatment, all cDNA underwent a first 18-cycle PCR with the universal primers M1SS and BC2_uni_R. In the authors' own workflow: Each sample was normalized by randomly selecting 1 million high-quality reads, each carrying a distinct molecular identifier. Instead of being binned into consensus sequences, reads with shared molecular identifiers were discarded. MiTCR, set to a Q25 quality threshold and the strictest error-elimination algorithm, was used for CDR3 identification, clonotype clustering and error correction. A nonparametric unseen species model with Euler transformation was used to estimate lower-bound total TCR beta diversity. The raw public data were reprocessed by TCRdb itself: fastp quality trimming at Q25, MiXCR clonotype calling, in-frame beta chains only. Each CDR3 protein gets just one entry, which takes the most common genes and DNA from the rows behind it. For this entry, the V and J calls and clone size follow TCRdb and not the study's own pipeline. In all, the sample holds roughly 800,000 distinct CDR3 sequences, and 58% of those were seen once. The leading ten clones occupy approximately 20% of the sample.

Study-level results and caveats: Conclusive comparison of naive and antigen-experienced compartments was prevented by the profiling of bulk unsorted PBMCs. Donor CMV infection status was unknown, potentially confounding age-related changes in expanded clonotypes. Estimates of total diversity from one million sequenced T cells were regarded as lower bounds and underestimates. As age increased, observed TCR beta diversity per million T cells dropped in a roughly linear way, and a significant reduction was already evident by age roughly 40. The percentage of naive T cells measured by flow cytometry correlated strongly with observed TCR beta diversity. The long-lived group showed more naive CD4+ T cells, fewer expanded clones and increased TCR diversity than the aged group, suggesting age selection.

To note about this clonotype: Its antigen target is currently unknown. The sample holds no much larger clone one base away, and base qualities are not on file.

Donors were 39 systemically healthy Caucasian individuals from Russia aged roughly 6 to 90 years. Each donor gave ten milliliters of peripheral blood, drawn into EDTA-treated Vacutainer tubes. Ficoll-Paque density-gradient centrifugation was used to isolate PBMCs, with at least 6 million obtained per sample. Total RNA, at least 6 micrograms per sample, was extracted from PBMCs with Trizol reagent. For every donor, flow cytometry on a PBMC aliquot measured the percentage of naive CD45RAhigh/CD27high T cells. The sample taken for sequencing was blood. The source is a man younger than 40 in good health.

The sequence in DNA is TGTGCCTGGAGTCCGCAAATCAACAGGGCCTACGAGCAGTACTTC. It is translated as CAWSPQINRAYEQYF. The rearranged chain carries TRBV30 and TRBJ2-7; 6 matching bases give a weak D call of TRBD1. Reading the germline V gene (reference sequence) gives CDR1 GTSNPN and CDR2 SVGIG. At the junction V is shortened by 2 bases and J by 2 bases, with 16 bases in between. The CDR3 numbers 15 residues from cysteine through phenylalanine. The read is trimmed to its CDR3 DNA, 45 bases read in frame from base 1. With all but the CDR3 taken from the reference TRBV30 and TRBJ2-7 genes, the full variable domain is: SQTIHQWPATLVQPVGSPLSLECTVEGTSNPNLYWYRQAAGRGLQLLFYSVGIGQISSEVPQNLSASRPQDRQFILSSKKLLLSDSGFYLCAWSPQINRAYEQYFGPGTRLTVT.